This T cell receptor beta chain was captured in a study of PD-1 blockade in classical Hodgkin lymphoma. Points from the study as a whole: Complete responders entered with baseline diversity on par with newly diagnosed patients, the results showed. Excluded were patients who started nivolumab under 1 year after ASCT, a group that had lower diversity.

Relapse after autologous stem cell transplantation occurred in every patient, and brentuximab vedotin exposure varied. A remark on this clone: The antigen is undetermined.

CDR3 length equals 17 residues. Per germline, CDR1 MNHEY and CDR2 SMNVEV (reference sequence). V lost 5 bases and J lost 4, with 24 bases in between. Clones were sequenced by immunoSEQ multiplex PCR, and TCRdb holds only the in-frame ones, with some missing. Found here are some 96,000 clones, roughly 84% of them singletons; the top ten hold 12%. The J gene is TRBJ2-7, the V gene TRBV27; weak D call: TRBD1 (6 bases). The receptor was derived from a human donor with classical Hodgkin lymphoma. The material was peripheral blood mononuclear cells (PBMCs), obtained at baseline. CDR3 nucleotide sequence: TGTGCCAGCAGTCCCATCATGGTGGGACATGAGAAGTACGAGCAGTACTTC. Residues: CASSPIMVGHEKYEQYF.